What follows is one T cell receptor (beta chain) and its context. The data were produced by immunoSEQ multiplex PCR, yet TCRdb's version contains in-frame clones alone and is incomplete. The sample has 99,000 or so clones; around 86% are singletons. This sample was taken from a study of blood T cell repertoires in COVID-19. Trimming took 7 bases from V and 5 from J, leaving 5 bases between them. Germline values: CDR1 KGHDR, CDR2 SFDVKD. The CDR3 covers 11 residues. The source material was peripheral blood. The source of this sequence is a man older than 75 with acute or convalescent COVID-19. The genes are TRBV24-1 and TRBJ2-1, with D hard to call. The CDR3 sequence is CATSLNNEQFF. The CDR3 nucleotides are TGTGCCACCAGCCTTAACAATGAGCAGTTCTTC.